This T cell receptor (beta chain) was documented in a study of blood T cell repertoires in COVID-19. Whole-study context: Samples came from the United States, Italy and Spain, spanning acute and convalescent COVID-19. T cells, B-cell-depleted T cells, or PBMCs supplied cDNA or gDNA.

The CDR3 runs to 15 residues. Germline V lookup: CDR1 DFQATT, CDR2 SNEGSKA (reference sequence). V was pared by 3 bases and J by 5 bases, with 8 bases of the junction left unmatched. In the authors' workflow: Nucleated cell counts were estimated from reference gene primer amplification. Assay: immunoSEQ multiplex PCR; the TCRdb copy retains only in-frame clones and omits some. That table furnishes V, J and clone size, whereas the DNA furnished D and trimming. The data hold roughly 86,000 clones, with 90% to 95% observed a single time. The V call is TRBV20-1, the J call TRBJ2-1; the match to TRBD2 covers 9 bases. This TCR was sampled from a woman in her forties or fifties in a cohort sampled during active COVID-19. Sequencing was done on a sample of peripheral blood. The CDR3 protein is CSASRGSSGNNEQFF. In DNA form, the CDR3 reads TGCAGTGCTAGTAGAGGGTCTAGCGGGAACAATGAGCAGTTCTTC.